The 12 T cell receptor beta chains in this list originate from one sample, sequenced in a study of blood T cell repertoires in COVID-19. TCRdb keeps only in-frame clones here, not all; method: immunoSEQ multiplex PCR. This table holds about 440,000 clones, about 92% found once. The specimen sequenced was PBMCs or T cells enriched from blood (not recorded which). The receptors shown here come from a young man who had recovered from COVID-19.

In DNA, the CDR3 is TGTGCCAGCAGCCCGAGGCCCCGGACAGGGGGCGGACAAAAACTGTTTTTT. Its protein is CASSPRPRTGGGQKLFF. The chain couples TRBV5-4 to TRBJ1-4; 11 bases are shared with TRBD1. With 4 bases clipped from V and 9 bases from J, the junction kept 14 bases outside the gene matches. The CDR3 runs 17 residues. Germline CDR1 and CDR2: SGHNT and YYREEE (reference sequence). Looking up the rest from reference TRBV5-4 and TRBJ1-4 gives the full variable domain: ETGVTQSPTHLIKTRGQQVTLRCSSQSGHNTVSWYQQALGQGPQFIFQYYREEENGRGNFPPRFSGLQFPNYSSELNVNALELDDSALYLCASSPRPRTGGGQKLFFGSGTQLSVL.

The table lists this clone with a few counts. J is TRBJ1-2 and V is TRBV15, with D hard to call. The V end lost 4 bases, the J end lost 1 base, and 16 bases lay between the germline ends. Per germline, CDR1 LNHNV and CDR2 YYDKDF (reference sequence). The CDR3 consists of 16 residues. CDR3 sequence reads: CATSTPGGLGNYGYTF. Written as DNA, the CDR3 is TGTGCCACCAGCACCCCGGGAGGGTTGGGTAACTATGGCTACACCTTC. Based on the CDR3 plus reference TRBV15 and TRBJ1-2, the full variable domain is DAMVIQNPRYQVTQFGKPVTLSCSQTLNHNVMYWYQQKSSQAPKLLFHYYDKDFNNEADTPDNFQSRRPNTSFCFLDIRSPGLGDTAMYLCATSTPGGLGNYGYTFGSGTRLTVV.

The chain recombines TRBV7-3 with TRBJ2-3; tentatively, D is TRBD2 (6 bases). The V gene's germline CDR1 is SGHTA and CDR2 FQGTGA. CDR3 length: 13 residues. Trimming shortened V by 5 bases and J by 5 bases, and 11 bases separated the two germline ends. The CDR3 spells CASSTDYGDTQYF. The CDR3 region has the DNA TGTGCCAGCAGCACGGACTACGGAGATACGCAGTATTTT.

V is TRBV5-1 and J is TRBJ2-7, with 8 positions matching TRBD1. Germline CDR1 is SGHRS and CDR2 is YFSETQ. This CDR3 spans 14 amino acids. V dropped 0 bases and J dropped 6; count of bases not matched to a gene: 5. In nucleotides, the CDR3 is TGCGCCAGCAGCTTGGCAGGACAGGGTTCCGAGCAGTACTTC. Translation: CASSLAGQGSEQYF. Based on the CDR3 plus reference TRBV5-1 and TRBJ2-7, the full variable domain is KAGVTQTPRYLIKTRGQQVTLSCSPISGHRSVSWYQQTPGQGLQFLFEYFSETQRNKGNFPGRFSGRQFSNSRSEMNVSTLELGDSALYLCASSLAGQGSEQYFGPGTRLTVT.

This rearrangement joins TRBV6-5 to TRBJ1-3, with a possible D match to TRBD1 (5 bases). The CDR3 is 13 residues long. Germline CDR1 and CDR2: MNHEY and SVGAGI. Between the trimmed V and J ends, which lost 11 bases and 2 bases, there was a span of 13 bases. The CDR3 sequence is CAVRAPPGNTIYF. The DNA for the CDR3 is TGTGCCGTCAGGGCCCCACCTGGAAACACCATATATTTT.

V gene TRBV28 combines with J gene TRBJ1-1; TRBD1 might be the D (6 bases). Germline V gene sequence: CDR1 MDHEN, CDR2 SYDVKM. Trimming removed 11 bases from V and 4 bases from J, with 14 bases in between. This CDR3 is built from 12 residues. This chain's CDR3 is CAARGGLTEAFF. The CDR3 coding sequence is TGTGCCGCCCGGGGGGGGCTCACTGAAGCTTTCTTT.

The gene calls are TRBV7-9 and TRBJ1-5, with D possibly matching TRBD1 (6 bases). Germline CDR1 is SEHNR and CDR2 is FQNEAQ (reference sequence). CDR3 length equals 13 residues. The germline V and J ends were trimmed by 1 base and 9 bases, with 10 bases remaining between them. This CDR3 is CASSLGGGRPQHF. CDR3 bases: TGTGCCAGCAGCTTAGGAGGGGGACGGCCCCAGCATTTT. Based on the CDR3 plus reference TRBV7-9 and TRBJ1-5, the full variable domain is DTGVSQNPRHKITKRGQNVTFRCDPISEHNRLYWYRQTLGQGPEFLTYFQNEAQLEKSRLLSDRFSAERPKGSFSTLEIQRTEQGDSAMYLCASSLGGGRPQHFGDGTRLSIL.

This chain uses TRBV11-2 with TRBJ1-2; D is unresolved. V gave up 5 bases and J gave up 4 bases, with 17 bases separating them. This CDR3 is 15 amino acids long. Germline V gives CDR1 SGHAT, CDR2 FQNNGV. CDR3 residues: CASSIEPGSSYGYTF. The CDR3 nucleotides read TGTGCCAGCAGCATCGAACCCGGGTCTTCCTATGGCTACACCTTC.

The rearrangement uses TRBV11-2 and TRBJ1-2; D remains unclear. V was shortened by 1 base and J by 8 bases, with 11 bases between the two germline ends. Germline CDR1 is SGHAT and CDR2 is FQNNGV. There are 13 residues in the CDR3. The CDR3 nucleotides read TGTGCCAGCAGCTTAGCCTCTGAACGGGGCTACACCTTC. Translating it yields CASSLASERGYTF. Full variable domain (rest looked up from reference TRBV11-2 and TRBJ1-2): EAGVAQSPRYKIIEKRQSVAFWCNPISGHATLYWYQQILGQGPKLLIQFQNNGVVDDSQLPKDRFSAERLKGVDSTLKIQPAKLEDSAVYLCASSLASERGYTFGSGTRLTVV.

The CDR3 is CASSLATGSIYGYTF. Here the CDR3 DNA reads TGTGCCAGCAGCTTAGCCACCGGGAGCATCTATGGCTACACCTTC. The chain links TRBV7-2 to TRBJ1-2; D unclear. Looked up from germline, CDR1 is SGHTA and CDR2 is FQGNSA. CDR3 length: 15 amino acids. The V end was cut by 0 bases, the J end by 4 bases, with 12 bases between.

This rearrangement joins TRBV2 to TRBJ1-2; D remains unclear. The germline V and J ends were trimmed by 2 bases and 5 bases, with 3 bases remaining between them. Germline V lookup: CDR1 SNHLY, CDR2 FYNNEI. The CDR3 runs to 11 residues. The CDR3 sequence is CASSESYGYTF. In nucleotides, the CDR3 is TGTGCCAGCAGTGAATCATATGGCTACACCTTC.

V and J are TRBV5-4 and TRBJ2-1; 10 bases are a match to TRBD2. V shed 3 bases, J shed 8 bases, and the junction held 14 bases outside the gene matches. Germline CDR1 reads SGHNT; CDR2 reads YYREEE (reference sequence). This CDR3 is 17 amino acids long. CDR3 DNA: TGTGCCAGCAGCTCGGCTAGCGGGGGCCAAAAGACCGATGAGCAGTTCTTC. Protein sequence: CASSSASGGQKTDEQFF.